This is a list of T cell receptor beta chains from one sample in a study of esophageal squamous cell carcinoma under preoperative chemotherapy. TCRdb re-called the PCR reads with MiXCR, one entry per CDR3 protein. Altogether around 34,000 distinct CDR3 sequences are present, approximately 55% being singletons, with the ten largest covering approximately 23%. This sample was gathered from a patient given preoperative chemotherapy. These receptors were collected from a human donor with esophageal squamous cell carcinoma. The donor label of this sample is uncertain. CDR3s include the opening cysteine and the closing phenylalanine or tryptophan. Only some rows state a clone size, as once, few, many or a class for expanded clones.

- | TRBV7-6 | CASRPTSGSFREQYF
medium-sized | TRBV7-2 | CASSLRAGEQYF
- | TRBV10-1 | CASSESGRYNEQFF
many | TRBV7-9 | CASSQRGVNFETQYF
- | TRBV12-3/TRBV12-4 | CASTATGGGATDTQYF
- | TRBV7-6 | CGSTGGGAKNMQYF
once | TRBV7-6 | CASTALWATDIQYF
many | TRBV11-2 | CASSLGGTADTQYF
- | TRBV7-2 | CAGSGAGSGDTQYF
- | TRBV7-8 | CASSLTGTNEQYF
once | TRBV12-3/TRBV12-4 | CASSFPIPDTQYF
- | TRBV7-2 | CVSSARERGAKDTQYF
- | TRBV7-2 | CAGGSGGGGTETQYF
medium-sized | TRBV7-8 | CASSSADSYSYEQYF
- | TRBV7-3 | CASSLAGPAGVNEQFF
- | TRBV12-3/TRBV12-4 | CASRSGRDKNTQYF
- | TRBV6-5 | CASSSTLGGGTSGSYEQYF
- | TRBV11-1 | CASSSSGRGETQYF
- | TRBV7-3 | CASSLKPGLGARDTQYF
many | TRBV7-9 | CASSRGGQGVHEQYF
once | TRBV7-8 | CASSNLGLGANNTQYF
few | TRBV6-2/TRBV6-3 | CASSYGGANNEQYF
- | TRBV6-5 | CASSSGLDYSYEQYF
- | TRBV7-2 | CATGRRAKDTQYF
- | TRBV7-2 | CASSLVAGASTETQYF
- | TRBV7-2 | CAAGLAGGHKETQYF
many | TRBV4-1 | CASSQDFLAGESSYEQYF
many | TRBV7-2 | CASSLEARSSYEQFF
many | TRBV6-5 | CASTGQGKDYGYTF
many | TRBV7-6 | CASSQTGSQYF
- | TRBV7-9 | CASSLIPRGTDTQYF
- | TRBV7-2 | CASSLDAGVRTGELYF
few | TRBV7-2 | CASSSGHGYGYTF
many | TRBV6-2/TRBV6-3 | CASSPSTGFNFYEQYF
once | TRBV7-2 | CASRVRGQETQYF
few | TRBV6-2/TRBV6-3 | CASSYSSGGANTGELFF
many | TRBV6-1 | CATRKIAGGITDTQYF
- | TRBV7-2 | CASSLGGGRSKNIHFF
- | TRBV12-5 | CASGWGVSDQNIQYF
many | TRBV11-3 | CASSLDGLPGELFF
few | TRBV12-3/TRBV12-4 | CASSLKPNYGYTF
- | TRBV11-2 | CASMLQVNYNEQFF
many | TRBV11-3 | CASSLGVDLGGYTF
- | TRBV7-6 | CASSIGTVSTGTQYF
medium-sized | TRBV7-3 | CASSITGVEQFF
- | TRBV12-3/TRBV12-4 | CASSFGGGYEQYF
- | TRBV7-2 | CASRPGPTAEALSF
- | TRBV11-3 | CASSHGSQRDEQFF
- | TRBV6-1 | CASSDGTSASYTQYF
medium-sized | TRBV7-2 | CASSRQGGDTQYF
- | TRBV5-1 | CASSFEPGQGTKTQYF
- | TRBV6-1 | CARRRAKDTQYF
few | TRBV7-8 | CASSYGRGTYEQFF
many | TRBV7-2 | CASSQTVAGEQFF
few | TRBV7-8 | CASSVQGWDTQYF
- | TRBV11-3 | CASSSTGGHTEAFF
few | TRBV7-6 | CAGSGGGDPDTQYF
- | TRBV6-1 | CASRNRDRGSYEQYF